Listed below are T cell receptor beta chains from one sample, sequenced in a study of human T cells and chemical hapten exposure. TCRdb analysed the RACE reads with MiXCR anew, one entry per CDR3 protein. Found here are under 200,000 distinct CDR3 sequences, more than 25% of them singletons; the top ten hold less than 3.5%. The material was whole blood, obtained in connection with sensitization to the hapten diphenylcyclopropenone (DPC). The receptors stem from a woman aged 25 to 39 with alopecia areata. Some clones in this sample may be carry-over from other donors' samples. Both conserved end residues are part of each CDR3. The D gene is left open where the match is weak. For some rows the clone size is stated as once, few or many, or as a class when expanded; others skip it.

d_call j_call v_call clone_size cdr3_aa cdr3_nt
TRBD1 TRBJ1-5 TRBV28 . CASSLQGGGIQHF TGTGCCAGCAGTTTGCAGGGGGGCGGAATCCAGCATTTT
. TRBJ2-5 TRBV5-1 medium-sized CASSLQETQYF TGTGCCAGCAGCCTCCAAGAGACCCAGTACTTC
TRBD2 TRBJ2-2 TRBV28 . CASRRSGGAGGELFF TGTGCCAGCAGAAGAAGCGGGGGGGCCGGCGGGGAGCTGTTTTTT
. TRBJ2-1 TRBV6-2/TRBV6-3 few CASRPAGTEEQIF TGTGCCAGCAGACCCGCCGGGACGGAGGAACAAATCTTC
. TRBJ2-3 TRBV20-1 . CSANRAQSTDTQYF TGCAGTGCTAACCGCGCGCAAAGCACAGATACGCAGTATTTT
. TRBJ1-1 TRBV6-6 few CASSSLGVGSTEAFF TGTGCCAGCAGTTCTCTAGGGGTAGGATCCACTGAAGCTTTCTTT
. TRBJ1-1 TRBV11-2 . CASSLVESGGNTEAFF TGTGCCAGCAGCTTAGTGGAGTCGGGCGGGAACACTGAAGCTTTCTTT
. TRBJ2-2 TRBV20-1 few CSARDRRGATGELFF TGCAGTGCTAGAGATCGAAGGGGGGCCACCGGGGAGCTGTTTTTT
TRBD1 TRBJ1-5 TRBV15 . CATSTKDRYQPQHF TGTGCCACCAGCACCAAGGACAGGTACCAGCCCCAGCATTTT
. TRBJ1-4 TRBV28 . CTSSLQPFNEKLFF TGTACCAGCAGCTTACAGCCGTTCAATGAAAAACTGTTTTTT
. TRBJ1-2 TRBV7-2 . CVSSPTRTFGGYTF TGTGTCAGCAGCCCGACACGTACTTTTGGGGGCTACACCTTC
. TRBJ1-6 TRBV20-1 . CSARDTGISPLHF TGCAGTGCTAGAGATACCGGGATTTCACCCCTCCACTTT
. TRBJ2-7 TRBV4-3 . CASSQDMAYEQYF TGCGCCAGCAGCCAAGATATGGCCTACGAGCAGTACTTC
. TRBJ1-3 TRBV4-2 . CASSQGVWTTGNTIYF TGTGCCAGCAGCCAAGGTGTCTGGACAACCGGAAACACCATATATTTT
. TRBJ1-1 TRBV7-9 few CASSLEHRNTEAFF TGTGCCAGCAGCTTAGAACACAGGAACACTGAAGCTTTCTTT
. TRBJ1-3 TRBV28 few CASSPPDTGGNTIYF TGTGCCAGCAGCCCGCCCGACACCGGAGGAAACACCATATATTTT
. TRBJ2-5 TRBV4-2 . CASSQDRGMETQYF TGTGCCAGCAGCCAAGATCGGGGCATGGAGACCCAGTACTTC
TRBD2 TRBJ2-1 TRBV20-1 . CSARSGSAGNEQFF TGCAGTGCTAGGAGCGGGAGCGCCGGCAATGAGCAGTTCTTC
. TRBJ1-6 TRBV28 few CASSFRQPTAPLHF TGTGCCAGCAGTTTTAGGCAGCCCACAGCACCCCTCCACTTT
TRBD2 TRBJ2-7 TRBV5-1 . CASSLLAGTGEQYF TGCGCCAGCAGCTTGTTAGCGGGAACGGGCGAGCAGTACTTC
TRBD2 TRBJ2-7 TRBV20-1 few CSASGDRAGTYEQYF TGCAGTGCTAGTGGGGACCGAGCGGGGACCTACGAGCAGTACTTC
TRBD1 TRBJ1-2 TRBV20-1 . CSASRTGGGHTF TGCAGTGCTAGTAGGACAGGGGGCGGCCACACCTTC
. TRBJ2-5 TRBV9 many CASSETGRETQYF TGTGCCAGCAGCGAAACGGGGCGAGAGACCCAGTACTTC
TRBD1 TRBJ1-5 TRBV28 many CASRRTGFRQPQHF TGTGCCAGCAGAAGGACAGGGTTTCGACAGCCCCAGCATTTT
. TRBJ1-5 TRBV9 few CASSVAETPSNQPQHF TGTGCCAGCAGCGTAGCTGAAACACCTAGCAATCAGCCCCAGCATTTT
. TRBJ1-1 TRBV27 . CASSHRAGSEAFF TGTGCCAGCAGTCATAGAGCGGGCTCTGAAGCTTTCTTT
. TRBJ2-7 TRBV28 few CASSLTVGASYEQYF TGTGCCAGCAGTTTAACCGTTGGAGCCTCCTACGAGCAGTACTTC
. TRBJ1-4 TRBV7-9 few CASSFTGASEKLFF TGTGCCAGCAGCTTTACAGGTGCCAGCGAAAAACTGTTTTTT
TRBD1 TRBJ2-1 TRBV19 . CATKPWTGNDFNEQFF TGTGCCACTAAGCCTTGGACAGGTAACGATTTCAATGAGCAGTTCTTC
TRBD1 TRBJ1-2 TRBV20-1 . CSARGQGSFYGYTF TGCAGTGCTAGGGGACAGGGCAGCTTCTATGGCTACACCTTC
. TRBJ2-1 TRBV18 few CASLKRGPYNEQFF TGTGCCAGCTTGAAACGGGGTCCCTACAATGAGCAGTTCTTC
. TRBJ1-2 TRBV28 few CASSPPTEIYGYTF TGTGCCAGCAGTCCGCCGACAGAGATCTATGGCTACACCTTC
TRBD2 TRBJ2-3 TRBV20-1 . CSATSGTSADTQYF TGCAGTGCTACATCCGGGACTAGCGCAGATACGCAGTATTTT
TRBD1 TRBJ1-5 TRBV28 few CAGRTGVQQPQHF TGTGCCGGGAGGACAGGGGTACAGCAGCCCCAGCATTTT
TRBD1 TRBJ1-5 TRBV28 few CASKQGASYSNQPQHF TGTGCCAGTAAACAGGGGGCCTCATATAGCAATCAGCCCCAGCATTTT
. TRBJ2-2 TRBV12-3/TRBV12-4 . CASRQTDTGELFF TGTGCCAGCAGGCAAACAGACACCGGGGAGCTGTTTTTT
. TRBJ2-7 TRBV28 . CASSSGVMISYEQYF TGTGCCAGCAGCTCAGGGGTAATGATCTCCTACGAGCAGTACTTC
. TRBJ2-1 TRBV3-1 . CASSRRGDNEQFF TGTGCCAGCAGCCGGAGGGGGGACAATGAGCAGTTCTTC
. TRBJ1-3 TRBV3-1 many CASSGRVSGNTIYF TGTGCCAGCAGTGGACGTGTCTCTGGAAACACCATATATTTT
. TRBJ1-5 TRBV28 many CASSLVRRPQHF TGTGCCAGCAGTTTAGTGAGGAGGCCCCAGCATTTT
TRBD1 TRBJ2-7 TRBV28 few CASRTGVYAYEQYF TGTGCCAGCAGAACAGGGGTCTACGCCTACGAGCAGTACTTC
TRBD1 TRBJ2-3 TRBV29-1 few CSARTGYTDTQYF TGCAGCGCTAGGACAGGATACACAGATACGCAGTATTTT
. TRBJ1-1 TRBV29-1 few CSVVEGREAFF TGCAGCGTTGTGGAGGGCAGGGAAGCTTTCTTT
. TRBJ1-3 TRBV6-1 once CASSDRGRAGNTIYF TGTGCCAGCAGTGACAGGGGACGGGCTGGAAACACCATATATTTT
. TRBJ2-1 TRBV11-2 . CASSLMRAGPGEQFF TGTGCCAGCAGCTTAATGCGGGCGGGACCAGGTGAGCAGTTCTTC
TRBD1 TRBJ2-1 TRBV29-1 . CSVEDTGTGSNEQFF TGCAGCGTTGAAGATACCGGGACAGGGAGTAATGAGCAGTTCTTC
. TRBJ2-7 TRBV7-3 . CASSLQRSYEQYF TGTGCCAGCAGCTTACAAAGGAGCTACGAGCAGTACTTC
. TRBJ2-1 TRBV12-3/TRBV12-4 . CASLKTDYNEQFF TGTGCCAGCCTTAAGACGGACTACAATGAGCAGTTCTTC
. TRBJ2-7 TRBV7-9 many CASSLGRDEQYF TGTGCCAGCAGCTTGGGACGGGACGAGCAGTACTTC
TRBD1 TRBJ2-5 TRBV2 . CASSQTGFRQETQYF TGTGCCAGCAGTCAGACAGGGTTTCGCCAAGAGACCCAGTACTTC
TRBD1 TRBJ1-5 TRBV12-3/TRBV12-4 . CASSSRQGVVNQPQHF TGTGCCAGCAGTTCACGACAGGGGGTCGTCAATCAGCCCCAGCATTTT
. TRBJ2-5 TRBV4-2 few CASSQGRGDVEETQYF TGTGCCAGCAGCCAAGGTCGGGGCGACGTTGAGGAGACCCAGTACTTC
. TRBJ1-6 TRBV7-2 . CASSFQGDNSPLHF TGTGCCAGCAGCTTTCAGGGAGATAATTCACCCCTCCACTTT
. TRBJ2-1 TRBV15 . CATSRDAGNEQFF TGTGCCACCAGCAGAGACGCGGGGAATGAGCAGTTCTTC